This TCR beta chain emerged from a study of blood T cell repertoires in COVID-19. Germline CDR1 reads MNHNY; CDR2 reads SVGAGI (reference sequence). V lost 7 bases, J lost 0 bases, and 8 bases stayed unmatched. The CDR3 has 16 amino acids. In the original workflow: Reference gene primer amplification yielded estimated nucleated cell counts. Sequencing was performed with immunoSEQ multiplex PCR; in TCRdb, only in-frame clones are kept and a portion is missing. V and J calls and clone size are those listed in that table; D and trimming were worked out from the DNA. The table lists roughly 190,000 clones, about 88% of them singletons.

This TCR was recovered from a woman aged 35 to 49 who had recovered from COVID-19. The sequencing input was peripheral blood. V gene TRBV6-6 combines with J gene TRBJ1-2; TRBD1 agrees at 10 bases. The CDR3 DNA is TGTGCCAGCACTAAACGACAGGGGGCCCCTAACTATGGCTACACCTTC. This sequence encodes CASTKRQGAPNYGYTF.